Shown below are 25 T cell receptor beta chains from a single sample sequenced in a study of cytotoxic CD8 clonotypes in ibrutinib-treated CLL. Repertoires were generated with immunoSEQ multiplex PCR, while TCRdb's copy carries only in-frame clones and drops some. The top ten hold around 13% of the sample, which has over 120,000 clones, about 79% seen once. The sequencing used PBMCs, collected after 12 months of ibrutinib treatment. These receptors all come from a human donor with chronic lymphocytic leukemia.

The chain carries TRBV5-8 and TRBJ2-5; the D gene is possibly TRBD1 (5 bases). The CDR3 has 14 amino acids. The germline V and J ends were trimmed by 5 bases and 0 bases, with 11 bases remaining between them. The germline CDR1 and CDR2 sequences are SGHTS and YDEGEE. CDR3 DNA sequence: TGTGCCAGCAGTTACGACAGTTACCAAGAGACCCAGTACTTC. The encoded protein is CASSYDSYQETQYF.

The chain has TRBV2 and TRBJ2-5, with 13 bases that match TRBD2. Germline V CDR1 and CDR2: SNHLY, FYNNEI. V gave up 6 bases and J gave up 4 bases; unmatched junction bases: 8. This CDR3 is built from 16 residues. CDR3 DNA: TGTGCCAGCAGCCACGGACTAGCGGGAGAGGGAGAGACCCAGTACTTC. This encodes CASSHGLAGEGETQYF. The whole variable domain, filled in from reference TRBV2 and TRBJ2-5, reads EPEVTQTPSHQVTQMGQEVILRCVPISNHLYFYWYRQILGQKVEFLVSFYNNEISEKSEIFDDQFSVERPDGSNFTLKIRSTKLEDSAMYFCASSHGLAGEGETQYFGPGTRLLVL.

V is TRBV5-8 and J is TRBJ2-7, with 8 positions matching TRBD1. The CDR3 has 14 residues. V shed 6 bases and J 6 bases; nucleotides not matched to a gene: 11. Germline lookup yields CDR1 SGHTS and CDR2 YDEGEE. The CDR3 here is CASTLGQVLSEQYF. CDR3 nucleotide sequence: TGTGCCAGCACCCTGGGACAGGTTCTGTCCGAGCAGTACTTC.

As DNA, the CDR3 is TGCGCCAGCAGCCCCCTAGCGGGGAATGAGCAGTTCTTC. It translates to CASSPLAGNEQFF. This chain joins TRBV5-1 and TRBJ2-1; 9 positions match TRBD2. Unmatched junction bases numbered 3, after V lost 4 bases and J lost 7 bases. Per germline, CDR1 SGHRS and CDR2 YFSETQ. The CDR3 extends over 13 amino acids.

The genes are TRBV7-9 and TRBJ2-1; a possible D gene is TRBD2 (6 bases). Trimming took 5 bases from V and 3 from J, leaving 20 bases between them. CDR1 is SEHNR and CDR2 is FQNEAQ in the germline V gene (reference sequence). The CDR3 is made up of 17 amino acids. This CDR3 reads CASSPVPGSTYYNEQFF. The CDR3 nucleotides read TGTGCCAGCAGCCCCGTCCCCGGGAGCACATACTACAATGAGCAGTTCTTC.

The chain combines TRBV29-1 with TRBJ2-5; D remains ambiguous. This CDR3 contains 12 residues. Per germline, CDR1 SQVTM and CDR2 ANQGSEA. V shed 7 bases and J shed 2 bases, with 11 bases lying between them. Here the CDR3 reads CSGRSNQETQYF. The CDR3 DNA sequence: TGCAGCGGTAGAAGTAATCAAGAGACCCAGTACTTC.

The CDR3 region is CATDRDRWGTGELFF. Here the CDR3 DNA reads TGTGCCACCGACAGGGACCGGTGGGGCACCGGGGAGCTGTTTTTT. The V call is TRBV19, the J call TRBJ2-2, with 7 bases matching TRBD1. The CDR3 consists of 15 residues. Germline CDR1 reads LNHDA; CDR2 reads SQIVND (reference sequence). V was pared by 10 bases and J by 4 bases, with 12 bases of the junction left unmatched.

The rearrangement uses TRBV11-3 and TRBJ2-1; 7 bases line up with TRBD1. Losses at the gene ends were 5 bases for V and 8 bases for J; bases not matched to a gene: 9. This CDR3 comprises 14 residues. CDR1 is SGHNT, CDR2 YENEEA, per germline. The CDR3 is CASSPPDRTHEQFF. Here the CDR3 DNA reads TGTGCCAGCAGCCCCCCGGACAGGACACATGAGCAGTTCTTC.

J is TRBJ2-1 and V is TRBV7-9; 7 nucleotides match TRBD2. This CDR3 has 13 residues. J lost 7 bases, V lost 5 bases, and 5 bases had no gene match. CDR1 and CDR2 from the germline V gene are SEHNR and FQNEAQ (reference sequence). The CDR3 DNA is TGTGCCAGCAGCGGACTAGTCAAGAATGAGCAGTTCTTC. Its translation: CASSGLVKNEQFF.

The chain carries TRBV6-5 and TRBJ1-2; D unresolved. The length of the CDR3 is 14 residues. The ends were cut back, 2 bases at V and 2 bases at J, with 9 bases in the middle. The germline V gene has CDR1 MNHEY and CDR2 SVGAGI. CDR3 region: CASSYGQQNYGYTF. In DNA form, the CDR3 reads TGTGCCAGCAGTTACGGGCAACAAAACTATGGCTACACCTTC.

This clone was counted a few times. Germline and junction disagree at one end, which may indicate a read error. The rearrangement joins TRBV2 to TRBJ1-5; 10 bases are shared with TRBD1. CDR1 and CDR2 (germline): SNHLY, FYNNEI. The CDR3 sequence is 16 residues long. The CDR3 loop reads CASREGDRGGNQPQHF. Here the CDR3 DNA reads TGTGCCAGCAGGGAAGGGGACAGGGGAGGCAATCAGCCCCAGCATTTT.

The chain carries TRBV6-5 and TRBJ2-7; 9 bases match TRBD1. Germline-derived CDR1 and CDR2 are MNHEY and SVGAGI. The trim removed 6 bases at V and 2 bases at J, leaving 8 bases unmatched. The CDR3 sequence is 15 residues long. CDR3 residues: CASRPKTGGAYEQYF. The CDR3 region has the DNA TGTGCCAGCAGGCCAAAGACAGGGGGTGCCTACGAGCAGTACTTC.

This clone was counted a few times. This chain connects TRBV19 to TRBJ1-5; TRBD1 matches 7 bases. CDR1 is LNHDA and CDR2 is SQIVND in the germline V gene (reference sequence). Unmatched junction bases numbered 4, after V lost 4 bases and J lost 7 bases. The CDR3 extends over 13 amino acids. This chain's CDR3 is CASSSQGVQPQHF. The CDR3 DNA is TGTGCCAGTAGTAGCCAGGGGGTCCAGCCCCAGCATTTT.

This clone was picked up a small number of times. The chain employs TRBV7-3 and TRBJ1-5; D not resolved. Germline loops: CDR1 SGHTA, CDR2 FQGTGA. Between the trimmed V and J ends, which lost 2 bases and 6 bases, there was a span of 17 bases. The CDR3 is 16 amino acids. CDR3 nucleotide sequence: TGTGCCAGCAGCTTATCGGGGTTGGGGAGGCCTCAGCCCCAGCATTTT. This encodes CASSLSGLGRPQPQHF.

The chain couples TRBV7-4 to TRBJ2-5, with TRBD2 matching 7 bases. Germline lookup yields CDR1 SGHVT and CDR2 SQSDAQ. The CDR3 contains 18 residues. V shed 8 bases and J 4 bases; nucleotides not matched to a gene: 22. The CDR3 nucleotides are TGTGCCAGCCCCGGAGTTCTGCCTAGCGGAGAGGTAGGAGAGACCCAGTACTTC. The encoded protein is CASPGVLPSGEVGETQYF.

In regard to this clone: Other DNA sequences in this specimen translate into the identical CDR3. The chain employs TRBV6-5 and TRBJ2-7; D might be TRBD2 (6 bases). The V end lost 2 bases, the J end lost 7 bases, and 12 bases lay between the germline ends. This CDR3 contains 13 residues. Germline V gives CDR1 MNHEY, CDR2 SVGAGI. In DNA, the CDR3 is TGTGCCAGCAGTTACATCGGGGCGGGGGAGCAGTACTTC. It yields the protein CASSYIGAGEQYF.

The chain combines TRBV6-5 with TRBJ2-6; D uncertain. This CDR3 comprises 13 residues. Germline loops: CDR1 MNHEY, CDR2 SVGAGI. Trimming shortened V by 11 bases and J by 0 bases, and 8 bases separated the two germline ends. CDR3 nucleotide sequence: TGTGCCTCGGTGGGCTCTGGGGCCAACGTCCTGACTTTC. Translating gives CASVGSGANVLTF.

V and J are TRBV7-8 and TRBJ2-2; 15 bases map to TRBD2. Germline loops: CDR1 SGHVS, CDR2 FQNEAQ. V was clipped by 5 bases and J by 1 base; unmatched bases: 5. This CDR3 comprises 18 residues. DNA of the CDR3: TGTGCCAGCAGCCACCCGGGACTAGCGGGAGGGAACACCGGGGAGCTGTTTTTT. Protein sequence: CASSHPGLAGGNTGELFF.

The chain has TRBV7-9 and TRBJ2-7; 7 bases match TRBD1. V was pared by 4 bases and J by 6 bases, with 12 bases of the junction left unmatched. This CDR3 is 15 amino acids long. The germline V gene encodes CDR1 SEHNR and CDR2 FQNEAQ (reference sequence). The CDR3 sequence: CASSSYRTGVREQYF. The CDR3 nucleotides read TGTGCCAGCAGCTCCTACCGAACAGGGGTGCGCGAGCAGTACTTC. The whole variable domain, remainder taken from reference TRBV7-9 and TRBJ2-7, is DTGVSQNPRHKITKRGQNVTFRCDPISEHNRLYWYRQTLGQGPEFLTYFQNEAQLEKSRLLSDRFSAERPKGSFSTLEIQRTEQGDSAMYLCASSSYRTGVREQYFGPGTRLTVT.

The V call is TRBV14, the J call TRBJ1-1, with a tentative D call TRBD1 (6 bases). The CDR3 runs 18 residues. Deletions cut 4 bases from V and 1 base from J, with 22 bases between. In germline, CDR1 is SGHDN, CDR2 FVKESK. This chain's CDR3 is CASSPREAGHLPNTEAFF. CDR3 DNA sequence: TGTGCCAGCAGCCCCCGAGAGGCGGGACACCTCCCGAACACTGAAGCTTTCTTT.

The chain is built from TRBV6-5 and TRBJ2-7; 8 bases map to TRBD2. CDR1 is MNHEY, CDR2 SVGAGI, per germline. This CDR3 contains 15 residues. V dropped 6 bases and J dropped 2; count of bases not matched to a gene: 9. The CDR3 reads CASRPREAGPYEQYF. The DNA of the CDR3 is TGTGCCAGCAGACCGCGGGAGGCCGGTCCCTACGAGCAGTACTTC.

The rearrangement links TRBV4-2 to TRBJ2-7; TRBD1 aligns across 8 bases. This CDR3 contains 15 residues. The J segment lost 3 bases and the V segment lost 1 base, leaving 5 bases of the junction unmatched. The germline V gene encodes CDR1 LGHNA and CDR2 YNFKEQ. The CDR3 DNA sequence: TGTGCCAGCAGCCAAGGACGACAGGGGAGCTACGAGCAGTACTTC. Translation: CASSQGRQGSYEQYF.

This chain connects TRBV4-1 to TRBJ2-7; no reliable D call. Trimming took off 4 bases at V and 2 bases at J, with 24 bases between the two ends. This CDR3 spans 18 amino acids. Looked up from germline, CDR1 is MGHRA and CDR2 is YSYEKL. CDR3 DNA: TGCGCCAGCAGCCTGTGGCACCCGGACCGACATACCCCCTACGAGCAGTACTTC. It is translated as CASSLWHPDRHTPYEQYF.

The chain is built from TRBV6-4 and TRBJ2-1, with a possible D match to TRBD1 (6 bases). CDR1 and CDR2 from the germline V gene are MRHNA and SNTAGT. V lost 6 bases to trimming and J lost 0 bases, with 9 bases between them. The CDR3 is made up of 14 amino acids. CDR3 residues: CASSVDSSYNEQFF. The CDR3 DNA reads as TGTGCCAGCAGCGTGGACAGCTCCTACAATGAGCAGTTCTTC.

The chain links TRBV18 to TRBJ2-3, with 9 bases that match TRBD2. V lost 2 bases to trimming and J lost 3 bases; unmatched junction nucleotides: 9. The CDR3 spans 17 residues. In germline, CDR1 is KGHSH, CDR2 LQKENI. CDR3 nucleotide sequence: TGTGCCAGCTCACCATTCCGAGCGGGAGGTCGTACAGATACGCAGTATTTT. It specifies CASSPFRAGGRTDTQYF.